A single TCR beta chain is shown here with its context. What it binds is not known. This sample was taken from a study of CD8 T cells in Susac syndrome. Study-wide results and limits: It was acknowledged in the study that the number of individuals who were included in its TCR sequencing and HLA analysis was relatively small.

Trimming at V came to 7 bases and at J to 5 bases, leaving 9 bases not matched to a gene. CDR3 length: 14 residues. From blood CD8+ and CD4+ T cells, TCR beta sequences were generated. TEMRA cells were enriched by FACS, and CD4+ and CD8+ T cells were negatively isolated. After extraction with the RNeasy kit, roughly 0.45 to 1 ug of the RNA was reverse transcribed using random hexamers. An immunoSEQ multiplex PCR generated amplified TCR beta CDR3 products spanning 54 Vbeta and 13 Jbeta. TCRdb re-called the immunoSEQ multiplex PCR reads with MiXCR, one entry per CDR3 protein. Among about 110,000 distinct CDR3 sequences listed, less than 97% were seen once.

The chain has TRBV12-3 or TRBV12-4 and TRBJ2-5; 8 nucleotides match TRBD2. Input material: CD4+ T cells from PBMCs. The clonotype originates from a human donor in good health. The DNA of the CDR3 is TGTGCCAGCACCCGGACGGGAGGGTTGGAGACCCAGTACTTC. Translating gives CASTRTGGLETQYF.